Reported below is one T cell receptor beta chain. PCR was performed a second time for roughly 6 to 12 cycles using a sample-barcoded 5' primer and a J-beta primer mix. TCRdb re-derived calls from the 5' RACE reads in MiXCR, one entry per CDR3 protein. The sample has over 1,300,000 distinct CDR3 sequences, approximately 59% seen once. This entry is derived from a study of blood T cells in healthy people across ages. CDR1 and CDR2 (germline): LGHNT, FRNRAP. The CDR3 spans 15 residues. Trimming took 2 bases from V and 4 from J, leaving 11 bases between them. The TCR was taken from a man aged 18 to 30 in good health. The sample consisted of blood. The rearrangement links TRBV12-5 to TRBJ2-2, with TRBD1 as a possible D gene (5 bases). In DNA, the CDR3 is TGTGCTAGTGGTTTGAACGAGACAGTCACCGGGGAGCTGTTTTTT. This codes for CASGLNETVTGELFF.